This T cell receptor beta chain came from a study of blood T cells in healthy people across ages. Alongside a J-beta primer mix, a sample-barcoded 5' primer served in a second PCR lasting roughly 7 to 11 cycles. TCRdb re-called the 5' RACE reads with MiXCR, one entry per CDR3 protein. The data show about 1,500,000 distinct CDR3 sequences, about 30% seen once. Donors each provided roughly 9.6 milliliters of peripheral blood. CDR1 SGHTA and CDR2 FQGNSA come from the germline V gene. The CDR3 is 15 amino acids. The J segment lost 7 bases and the V segment lost 5 bases, leaving 8 bases of the junction unmatched. This clonotype was observed a few times.

V and J are TRBV7-2 and TRBJ2-3, with 11 bases fitting TRBD2. Sequenced: blood. This sequence was found in a woman aged 25 to 39 in good health. The CDR3 nucleotides read TGTGCCAGCAGCCCCCCTAGCGGGGGGTCGCATACGCAGTATTTT. Translating it yields CASSPPSGGSHTQYF. Combining the CDR3 with reference TRBV7-2 and TRBJ2-3 gives the whole variable domain GAGVSQSPSNKVTEKGKDVELRCDPISGHTALYWYRQSLGQGLEFLIYFQGNSAPDKSGLPSDRFSAERTGGSVSTLTIQRTQQEDSAVYLCASSPPSGGSHTQYFGPGTRLTVL.